This T cell receptor (beta chain) was documented in a study of cytomegalovirus exposure and HLA in healthy donors. The study, taken as a whole, reports: Analyzed later, most CMV-associated TCR beta chains appeared HLA-restricted. Follow-up analysis later connected one missense variant in DCLRE1C with trimming of TCR beta V- and J-genes.

About this clone itself: The antigen is undetermined.

Nominally healthy donors provided the samples, though records likely missed some immune exposures. The CDR3 is made up of 16 amino acids. Trimming left V 0 bases short and J 6 bases short, with 17 bases between. Per germline, CDR1 SEHNR and CDR2 FQNEAQ (reference sequence). PCR primers comprised 60 Vbeta and 13 Jbeta primers. The method was immunoSEQ multiplex PCR; TCRdb's version includes in-frame clones alone and lacks a portion of them. The repertoire holds over 150,000 clones, with 80% to 85% as singletons. The chain couples TRBV7-9 to TRBJ1-2; D possibly corresponds to TRBD1 (5 bases). This clonotype was obtained from a human donor in good health. The sequencing sample was made of PBMCs. The CDR3 region is CASSLAAGEPGHGYTF. In nucleotides, the CDR3 is TGTGCCAGCAGCTTAGCCGCGGGAGAACCGGGGCATGGCTACACCTTC.